Listed here are 20 T cell receptor beta chains from one sample, sequenced in a study of shared clonotypes between healthy human individuals. The naive CD8 fraction comprised CD45RO-negative cells positively selected for CCR7 and excluded terminally differentiated effector memory CD45RA+ cells. Generated by immunoSEQ multiplex PCR, the TCRdb table keeps only in-frame clones and is missing some. Among approximately 2,200,000 clones, 85% to 95% were seen once, and the ten largest hold roughly 1.7%. The sample comprised naive CD8+ T cells from PBMCs. The receptors stem from a man between 18 and 35 years old in good health. Some clones in this sample may be carry-over from other donors' samples.

The chain combines TRBV2 with TRBJ2-7; the D is unclear. Trimming took 7 bases from V and 4 from J, leaving 17 bases between them. Germline values: CDR1 SNHLY, CDR2 FYNNEI. The CDR3 runs 14 residues. For the CDR3, the DNA is TGTGCCAGCAAAGAAATAGCCGACATATACGAGCAGTACTTC. It codes for CASKEIADIYEQYF.

The V and J genes are TRBV11-1 and TRBJ2-7, with D possibly being TRBD2 (7 bases). Germline assignment: CDR1 SGHAT and CDR2 FQDESV (reference sequence). Trimming cost V 5 bases and J 4 bases, with 24 bases left between them. This CDR3 region has 17 residues. CDR3 in amino acids: CASSRPDSGGPWYEQYF. The CDR3 DNA is TGTGCCAGCAGCCGCCCCGATTCCGGGGGGCCGTGGTACGAGCAGTACTTC.

V is TRBV5-4 and J is TRBJ2-1, with unresolved D. The germline V and J ends were trimmed by 0 bases and 4 bases, with 17 bases remaining between them. Germline V lookup: CDR1 SGHNT, CDR2 YYREEE (reference sequence). This CDR3 region has 17 residues. The CDR3 sequence: CASSLGQVRVVYNEQFF. The CDR3, as DNA: TGTGCCAGCAGCTTGGGCCAGGTCCGCGTAGTATACAATGAGCAGTTCTTC.

The V and J genes are TRBV29-1 and TRBJ2-7; 8 nucleotides line up with TRBD2. Per the germline V gene, CDR1 is SQVTM and CDR2 is ANQGSEA. This CDR3 contains 15 residues. V trimming: 0 bases; J trimming: 3 bases; junction bases outside the gene matches: 7. The CDR3 reads CSVEEGAGEGYEQYF. The CDR3 DNA reads TGCAGCGTTGAAGAGGGAGCGGGGGAGGGCTACGAGCAGTACTTC.

The V call is TRBV19, the J call TRBJ2-7; 8 bases are shared with TRBD1. The CDR3 spans 14 residues. Losses at the gene ends were 6 bases for V and 3 bases for J; bases not matched to a gene: 7. Germline CDR1 is LNHDA and CDR2 is SQIVND (reference sequence). CDR3 coding DNA: TGTGCCAGTAGGGCAGGGGGCGCGAACTACGAGCAGTACTTC. As protein: CASRAGGANYEQYF.

V and J are TRBV19 and TRBJ2-6; D assignment may be TRBD1 or TRBD2 (5 bases each). V lost 0 bases and J 1 base, leaving 10 bases between the germline ends. The CDR3 runs 17 residues. Germline V gene lookup returns CDR1 LNHDA and CDR2 SQIVND (reference sequence). The CDR3 loop reads CASSIDQWGSGANVLTF. For the CDR3, the DNA is TGTGCCAGTAGTATAGATCAATGGGGGTCTGGGGCCAACGTCCTGACTTTC.

About this clone itself: Other DNA sequences in the same sample also yield this CDR3. The rearrangement links TRBV15 to TRBJ1-5; a weak D match, TRBD1 (5 bases). V was pared by 8 bases and J by 2 bases, with 10 bases between. The CDR3 spans 13 residues. CDR1 and CDR2 from the germline V gene are LNHNV and YYDKDF (reference sequence). The CDR3 DNA follows: TGTGCCACCCGGGACCGAGGCAATCAGCCCCAGCATTTT. It specifies CATRDRGNQPQHF.

V is TRBV7-2 and J is TRBJ1-5, with 7 bases identical to TRBD1. This CDR3 is 15 amino acids long. Losses at the gene ends were 1 base for V and 7 bases for J; bases not matched to a gene: 7. CDR1 is SGHTA, CDR2 FQGNSA, per germline. The CDR3 spells CASSLVQGLNQPQHF. DNA of the CDR3: TGTGCCAGCAGCTTAGTACAGGGGTTGAACCAGCCCCAGCATTTT.

The rearrangement links TRBV4-1 to TRBJ2-1, with 8 bases that match TRBD1. The ends lost 8 bases at V and 2 bases at J; junction bases unmatched: 8. There are 15 residues in the CDR3. Germline CDR1 is MGHRA and CDR2 is YSYEKL. CDR3 amino acids: CASRFGQGTYNEQFF. Written as DNA, the CDR3 is TGCGCCAGCCGATTCGGACAGGGAACCTACAATGAGCAGTTCTTC.

V gene TRBV19 combines with J gene TRBJ2-7, with D perhaps TRBD1 or TRBD2 (6 bases each). This CDR3 is built from 15 residues. Germline values: CDR1 LNHDA, CDR2 SQIVND (reference sequence). The germline V and J ends were trimmed by 3 bases and 6 bases, with 18 bases remaining between them. CDR3 sequence: CASSIGWGAASEQYF. As DNA, the CDR3 is TGTGCCAGTAGTATCGGTTGGGGGGCTGCGTCCGAGCAGTACTTC. Together with reference TRBV19 and TRBJ2-7, the CDR3 gives the full variable domain: DGGITQSPKYLFRKEGQNVTLSCEQNLNHDAMYWYRQDPGQGLRLIYYSQIVNDFQKGDIAEGYSVSREKKESFPLTVTSAQKNPTAFYLCASSIGWGAASEQYFGPGTRLTVT.

The chain employs TRBV7-8 and TRBJ2-1; D perhaps matches TRBD2 (6 bases). Germline lookup yields CDR1 SGHVS and CDR2 FQNEAQ. CDR3 size: 14 residues. With 3 bases removed from V and 2 bases from J, the gap between germline ends came to 8 bases. DNA for the CDR3: TGTGCCAGCAGCTTCGGGGGAACCTACAATGAGCAGTTCTTC. Protein: CASSFGGTYNEQFF.

This chain connects TRBV6-5 to TRBJ1-1, with 8 bases identical to TRBD1. Germline V gene data show CDR1 as MNHEY and CDR2 as SVGAGI. This CDR3 region has 16 residues. J lost 3 bases, V lost 0 bases, and 6 bases had no gene match. The CDR3 is CASSYSYRGADTEAFF. CDR3 nucleotide sequence: TGTGCCAGCAGTTACTCATACAGGGGGGCGGACACTGAAGCTTTCTTT.

This chain uses TRBV27 with TRBJ2-5; D is ambiguous. Germline V gene sequence: CDR1 MNHEY, CDR2 SMNVEV (reference sequence). Trimming left V 6 bases short and J 0 bases short, with 11 bases between. CDR3 length: 14 residues. DNA of the CDR3: TGTGCCAGCAGCCTAACAGAGTACCAAGAGACCCAGTACTTC. Translation gives CASSLTEYQETQYF.

This chain uses TRBV9 with TRBJ2-5; 15 nucleotides match TRBD2. The CDR3 contains 16 residues. The germline CDR1 and CDR2 sequences are SGDLS and YYNGEE. V was clipped by 7 bases and J by 5 bases; unmatched bases: 9. The CDR3, as DNA: TGTGCCAGCGGCCCGGGACTAGCGGGAGGAGGGGAGACCCAGTACTTC. This sequence encodes CASGPGLAGGGETQYF.

A word on this clone: This specimen includes other DNA sequences encoding the same CDR3. The CDR3 bases are TGTGCCAGCAGTTATGGAACCGGGGAGCTGTTTTTT. This gives the protein CASSYGTGELFF. The rearrangement links TRBV6-5 to TRBJ2-2; D is unresolved. The V gene's germline CDR1 is MNHEY and CDR2 SVGAGI. V gave up 3 bases and J gave up 5 bases, with 4 bases separating them. CDR3 length: 12 residues.

This chain uses TRBV7-9 with TRBJ2-5; 8 positions agree with TRBD2. This CDR3 has 17 residues. The germline CDR1 and CDR2 sequences are SEHNR and FQNEAQ (reference sequence). With V trimmed by 5 bases and J by 5 bases, 16 bases remained unmatched. The CDR3 region is CASSPLKPGLGGETQYF. CDR3 nucleotide sequence: TGTGCCAGCAGCCCCCTTAAGCCGGGACTAGGAGGGGAGACCCAGTACTTC.

This clone was observed a handful of times. The chain links TRBV12-5 to TRBJ2-1; no firm D call. CDR3 length: 11 amino acids. The germline V gene has CDR1 LGHNT and CDR2 FRNRAP. The V gene lost 1 base and the J gene lost 10 bases, with 5 bases spanning the gap. In DNA, the CDR3 is TGTGCTAGTGGTTTGGCCAGAGAGCAGTTCTTC. Its protein product is CASGLAREQFF.

This clone was seen just once. This CDR3 is also generated by other DNA sequences in the sample. CDR3 in DNA: TGCAGCGTTGAGGGGGGCGAAGGCACTGAAGCTTTCTTT. This gives the protein CSVEGGEGTEAFF. V usage is TRBV29-1 and J usage is TRBJ1-1; a possible D gene is TRBD1 (6 bases). Trimming shortened V by 3 bases and J by 4 bases, and 12 bases separated the two germline ends. The CDR3 length is 13 residues. Germline V CDR1 and CDR2: SQVTM, ANQGSEA.

The table lists this clone with a count of one. The chain carries TRBV7-9 and TRBJ1-2; D is perhaps TRBD1 (5 bases). The CDR3 covers 16 residues. In germline, CDR1 is SEHNR, CDR2 FQNEAQ (reference sequence). Deletions cut 0 bases from V and 4 bases from J, with 15 bases between. The CDR3 sequence is CASSLAFGGDSYGYTF. The CDR3 nucleotides are TGTGCCAGCAGCTTAGCCTTCGGGGGGGATAGCTATGGCTACACCTTC. Filled out from reference TRBV7-9 and TRBJ1-2, the complete variable domain reads DTGVSQNPRHKITKRGQNVTFRCDPISEHNRLYWYRQTLGQGPEFLTYFQNEAQLEKSRLLSDRFSAERPKGSFSTLEIQRTEQGDSAMYLCASSLAFGGDSYGYTFGSGTRLTVV.

Only a few counts were recorded for this clone. The V and J genes are TRBV28 and TRBJ1-1; maybe TRBD1 (5 bases). CDR1 is MDHEN, CDR2 SYDVKM, per germline. Deletions cut 6 bases from V and 7 bases from J, with 12 bases between. The CDR3 contains 12 residues. CDR3 nucleotide sequence: TGTGCCAGCAGCCTCCCCGGGGGTGAAGCTTTCTTT. It yields the protein CASSLPGGEAFF.